Listed below are T cell receptor beta chains from one sample, sequenced in a study of cytomegalovirus exposure and HLA in healthy donors. The data were produced by immunoSEQ multiplex PCR, yet TCRdb's version contains in-frame clones alone and is incomplete. The table lists about 200,000 clones, 85% of them singletons. What was sequenced was PBMCs. These receptors were obtained from a woman between 45 and 65 years old in good health and CMV-seronegative. Each CDR3 is given with its conserved first and last residue. D genes are given only for firm matches. The size field is filled for only some rows; it gives once, few, many or a size class.

>TRBV7-2|NA|TRBJ2-3|NA
TGTGCCAGCAGCTTATTCGAGGGAGGCGGCGCAGATACGCAGTATTTT
CASSLFEGGGADTQYF
>TRBV7-2|NA|TRBJ1-1|TRBD1
TGTGCCAGCAGCATGACGGGGACAGGCAACACTGAAGCTTTCTTT
CASSMTGTGNTEAFF
>TRBV5-1|NA|TRBJ2-3|NA
TGCGCCAGCGGGACTGGTGCTAGCACAGATACGCAGTATTTT
CASGTGASTDTQYF
>TRBV5-1|NA|TRBJ2-3|NA
TGCGCCAGCAGCATGAGAGGAGGGGGCTACACAGATACGCAGTATTTT
CASSMRGGGYTDTQYF
>TRBV5-1|NA|TRBJ2-1|NA
TGCGCCAGCAGCCGACAGGGGGAAGCGGGAGAAGTAGTGTTTTTCTTC
CASSRQGEAGEVVFFF
>TRBV5-1|NA|TRBJ2-1|TRBD2
TGCGCCAGTTGGGGACTAGCGAGCAATGAGCAGTTCTTC
CASWGLASNEQFF
>TRBV5-6|NA|TRBJ2-4|NA
TGTGCCAGCAGCTTGAGGAGTCCCAAAAACATTCAGTACTTC
CASSLRSPKNIQYF
>TRBV28|NA|TRBJ1-5|TRBD1
TGTGCCAGTGGGACAGGGAGCAATCAGCCCCAGCATTTT
CASGTGSNQPQHF
>TRBV6-6|NA|TRBJ1-1|NA
TGTGCCAGCGGCAGGCGATTATTCTCGAACACTGAAGCTTTCTTT
CASGRRLFSNTEAFF
>TRBV5-4|NA|TRBJ2-7|NA
TGTGCCAGCAGCCAAGCTGGCGGTCGCGACGAGCAGTACTTC
CASSQAGGRDEQYF
>TRBV7-9|NA|TRBJ1-1|NA
TGTTCCAGCAGTCGCGAAGGGGGCACTGAAGCTTTCTTT
CSSSREGGTEAFF
>TRBV27|NA|TRBJ2-6|NA
TGTGCCAGCAGTTTTGAGGGGGCTGGGGCCAACGTCCTGACTTTC
CASSFEGAGANVLTF
>TRBV18|NA|TRBJ1-2|NA
TGTGCCAGCTCACCGCGGGAAAACTATGGCTACACCTTC
CASSPRENYGYTF
>TRBV19|NA|TRBJ2-6|NA
TGTGCCAGTAGTATAGATTATTCCTCTGGGGCCAACGTCCTGACTTTC
CASSIDYSSGANVLTF
>TRBV28|few|TRBJ1-6|TRBD1
TGTGCCAGCAACCCCTCGTTTGGACAGGGGAATTCACCCCTCCACTTT
CASNPSFGQGNSPLHF
>TRBV15|NA|TRBJ2-1|TRBD1
TGTGCCACCAGCACTTGGACAGGCAGCAATGAGCAGTTCTTC
CATSTWTGSNEQFF
>TRBV7-8|NA|TRBJ2-6|NA
TGTGCCAGCAGCTTAGCCCAGGGTAGCGGGGCCAACGTCCTGACTTTC
CASSLAQGSGANVLTF
>TRBV4-3|NA|TRBJ2-6|NA
TGCGCCAGCAGCCAAGCGGGCTCTGGGGCCAACGTCCTGACTTTC
CASSQAGSGANVLTF
>TRBV7-9|NA|TRBJ2-1|TRBD2
TGTGCCAGCAGCTTAGCGAAGTTGGTACTAGCGGGAGGGAATGAGCAGTTCTTC
CASSLAKLVLAGGNEQFF
>TRBV6-5|NA|TRBJ2-5|TRBD1
TGTGCCAGCAGTTACTACGGGACAGACCCGTACGAGTCCCAGTACTTC
CASSYYGTDPYESQYF
>TRBV7-3|few|TRBJ2-7|TRBD1
TGTGCCAGCAGCCTCCGGGACAGGGGCTACGAGCAGTACTTC
CASSLRDRGYEQYF
>TRBV30|NA|TRBJ1-5|NA
TGTGCCTGGAGCCCAGGGATTCAGCCCCAGCATTTT
CAWSPGIQPQHF
>TRBV5-1|NA|TRBJ1-2|NA
TGCGCCAGCAGCTTGACAGGCGATATCTATGGCTACACCTTC
CASSLTGDIYGYTF
>TRBV30|NA|TRBJ1-2|NA
TGTGCCTGGAGTAGGGGAAACTATGGCTACACCTTC
CAWSRGNYGYTF
>TRBV5-1|NA|TRBJ1-2|NA
TGCGCCAGCAGCCACAGGGATGGCTACACCTTC
CASSHRDGYTF